The 32 T cell receptor beta chains reported below all come from one sample, sequenced in a study of blood T cell repertoires in COVID-19. Sequenced by immunoSEQ multiplex PCR; TCRdb stores in-frame clones only, minus some. The data contain 100,000 to 150,000 clones, around 76% of them singletons. The sample comprised peripheral blood. The receptors here all came from a man in his sixties with acute or convalescent COVID-19.

This chain uses TRBV9 with TRBJ2-3; TRBD2 is a possible D gene (6 bases). CDR3 size: 16 residues. The V and J ends lost 2 bases and 6 bases respectively, with 19 bases between them. Germline V lookup: CDR1 SGDLS, CDR2 YYNGEE. The DNA of the CDR3 is TGTGCCAGCAGCGTCCGAGCGGGTAGAAAGGGTGATACGCAGTATTTT. Translation gives CASSVRAGRKGDTQYF.

The J gene is TRBJ2-7, the V gene TRBV19, with a weak D call TRBD2 (6 bases). Trimming shortened V by 4 bases and J by 7 bases, and 20 bases separated the two germline ends. Germline assignment: CDR1 LNHDA and CDR2 SQIVND (reference sequence). The CDR3 runs to 15 residues. The CDR3 DNA sequence: TGTGCCAGTAGTACCTCCGGGGGAGGCGTAGGGGAGCAGTACTTC. Encoded protein: CASSTSGGGVGEQYF.

The V call is TRBV9, the J call TRBJ2-7; TRBD1 agrees at 7 bases. Germline CDR1 and CDR2: SGDLS and YYNGEE. The CDR3 is made up of 14 amino acids. The junction had 6 bases not matched to a gene; V was cut back by 1 base and J by 5 bases. The CDR3 DNA reads TGTGCCAGCAGCGTAAGGGGGCAGTGGGACGAGCAGTACTTC. Residues: CASSVRGQWDEQYF.

This clone was counted once. The rearrangement joins TRBV5-6 to TRBJ1-5; D not certain. The CDR3 runs to 14 residues. Germline lookup yields CDR1 SGHDT and CDR2 YYEEEE. Trimming pared 4 bases from V and 9 bases from J, leaving 17 bases between. The CDR3 spells CASSPGAGIGPQHF. As DNA, the CDR3 is TGTGCCAGCAGCCCCGGCGCGGGGATTGGGCCCCAGCATTTT.

The chain couples TRBV7-9 to TRBJ1-6; D not resolved. The CDR3 runs to 12 residues. CDR1 is SEHNR, CDR2 FQNEAQ, per germline (reference sequence). Trimming took 1 base from V and 13 from J, leaving 8 bases between them. CDR3 in amino acids: CASSLDFFPLHF. CDR3 nucleotides: TGTGCCAGCAGCTTAGACTTCTTTCCCCTCCACTTT.

The chain links TRBV29-1 to TRBJ1-5; 9 bases match TRBD1. Looked up from germline, CDR1 is SQVTM and CDR2 is ANQGSEA. The CDR3 runs 13 residues. J gave up 4 bases and V 7 bases, and 5 bases lay outside the gene matches. As DNA, the CDR3 is TGCAGCGCCGGACAGGGGAGGAATCAGCCCCAGCATTTT. Translation: CSAGQGRNQPQHF.

The chain employs TRBV2 and TRBJ2-3, with a tentative D call TRBD1 (6 bases). CDR1 SNHLY and CDR2 FYNNEI come from the germline V gene. The CDR3 sequence is 14 residues long. V was pared by 7 bases and J by 0 bases, with 11 bases between. The CDR3: CASKLTGSTDTQYF. The DNA of the CDR3 is TGTGCCAGCAAATTGACAGGAAGCACAGATACGCAGTATTTT.

V is TRBV19 and J is TRBJ2-1, with TRBD1 matching over 7 bases. Germline V gene sequence: CDR1 LNHDA, CDR2 SQIVND (reference sequence). The ends lost 7 bases at V and 8 bases at J; junction bases unmatched: 8. This CDR3 is 13 amino acids long. The CDR3 DNA is TGTGCCAGTACCGACAGGGACCCCGATGAGCAGTTCTTC. This codes for CASTDRDPDEQFF.

This clone was detected once. The V call is TRBV5-6, the J call TRBJ1-2, with D perhaps matching TRBD1 (6 bases). CDR1 and CDR2 from the germline V gene are SGHDT and YYEEEE. The CDR3 has 15 residues. The V end was cut by 3 bases, the J end by 4 bases, with 16 bases between. CDR3 sequence: CASSYFRGLSYGYTF. CDR3 coding DNA: TGTGCCAGCAGCTATTTCAGGGGCTTGAGCTATGGCTACACCTTC. Full variable domain (missing parts from reference TRBV5-6 and TRBJ1-2): DAGVTQSPTHLIKTRGQQVTLRCSPKSGHDTVSWYQQALGQGPQFIFQYYEEEERQRGNFPDRFSGHQFPNYSSELNVNALLLGDSALYLCASSYFRGLSYGYTFGSGTRLTVV.

This sequence joins TRBV5-1 and TRBJ1-2; no definite D call. The V end lost 2 bases, the J end lost 1 base, and 9 bases lay between the germline ends. Germline V lookup: CDR1 SGHRS, CDR2 YFSETQ. This CDR3 is built from 14 residues. The CDR3 coding sequence is TGCGCCAGCAGCTTAGGCGGATATAACTATGGCTACACCTTC. Its protein is CASSLGGYNYGYTF.

The chain is built from TRBV5-1 and TRBJ1-4; D may be TRBD1 (5 bases). Per the germline V gene, CDR1 is SGHRS and CDR2 is YFSETQ. CDR3 length equals 14 residues. Trimming left V 0 bases short and J 8 bases short, with 11 bases between. CDR3 protein: CASSLVAGREKLFF. The CDR3, as DNA: TGCGCCAGCAGCTTGGTGGCAGGGCGCGAAAAACTGTTTTTT.

The chain has TRBV5-1 and TRBJ1-2; TRBD1 matches 8 bases. Germline values: CDR1 SGHRS, CDR2 YFSETQ. With V trimmed by 4 bases and J by 4 bases, 12 bases remained unmatched. The CDR3 consists of 16 residues. Here the CDR3 reads CASSPNPRTGRYGYTF. In nucleotides, the CDR3 is TGCGCCAGCAGCCCTAACCCGAGGACAGGGCGCTATGGCTACACCTTC.

The DNA of the CDR3 is TGTGCCAGCAGGGTACAGGGGGGCACTAACTATGGCTACACCTTC. The encoded protein is CASRVQGGTNYGYTF. The chain carries TRBV7-2 and TRBJ1-2; TRBD1 agrees at 8 bases. Germline V lookup: CDR1 SGHTA, CDR2 FQGNSA. This CDR3 is 15 amino acids long. Germline trimming cut 6 bases from V and 0 bases from J; bases unmatched to any gene: 6.

V is TRBV27 and J is TRBJ1-2; D possibly corresponds to TRBD1 (5 bases). V lost 0 bases and J 2 bases, leaving 13 bases between the germline ends. Germline values: CDR1 MNHEY, CDR2 SMNVEV (reference sequence). The CDR3 consists of 16 residues. The CDR3, as DNA: TGTGCCAGCAGTTTATCTGTCTGGGGCCCCAACTATGGCTACACCTTC. This codes for CASSLSVWGPNYGYTF.

This clone was seen once. This chain connects TRBV18 to TRBJ1-1, with no clear D. This CDR3 is built from 14 residues. Germline values: CDR1 KGHSH, CDR2 LQKENI. V lost 4 bases and J 4 bases, leaving 13 bases between the germline ends. In DNA form, the CDR3 reads TGTGCCAGCTCACGGTTAGAAAGAGGCACTGAAGCTTTCTTT. Protein product: CASSRLERGTEAFF.

This clone turned up a few times. The J gene is TRBJ2-2, the V gene TRBV7-9; 10 bases map to TRBD1. Germline trimming cut 3 bases from V and 6 bases from J; bases unmatched to any gene: 1. CDR3 length equals 14 residues. The germline V gene encodes CDR1 SEHNR and CDR2 FQNEAQ (reference sequence). As DNA, the CDR3 is TGTGCCAGCAGCTTCGGACAGGGGGCCGGGGAGCTGTTTTTT. Translating it yields CASSFGQGAGELFF.

The rearrangement links TRBV13 to TRBJ2-3; a weak D match, TRBD2 (6 bases). The germline CDR1 and CDR2 sequences are PRHDT and FYEKMQ (reference sequence). The germline V and J ends were trimmed by 4 bases and 5 bases, with 16 bases remaining between them. CDR3 length: 15 residues. The CDR3 DNA sequence: TGTGCCAGCAGCTCACTGACTGGGGGGAAAGATACGCAGTATTTT. Translated: CASSSLTGGKDTQYF.

The V gene is TRBV14, the J gene TRBJ1-1; D uncertain. The CDR3 covers 15 residues. The germline CDR1 and CDR2 sequences are SGHDN and FVKESK. Trimming left V 1 base short and J 6 bases short, with 15 bases between. As DNA, the CDR3 is TGTGCCAGCAGCCAAGGCCTGGCTCCTCCGTCTGAAGCTTTCTTT. Its translation is CASSQGLAPPSEAFF.

J is TRBJ2-5 and V is TRBV11-3; TRBD2 is a possible D gene (5 bases). Germline values: CDR1 SGHNT, CDR2 YENEEA. Trimming stripped 4 bases from V and 5 bases from J, with 14 bases between. The CDR3 totals 14 residues. The chain's CDR3 is CASSSPGGTETQYF. In DNA form, the CDR3 reads TGTGCCAGCAGCTCGCCCGGAGGCACCGAGACCCAGTACTTC.

The chain links TRBV11-2 to TRBJ1-1; TRBD1 might be the D (5 bases). This CDR3 contains 15 residues. In germline, CDR1 is SGHAT, CDR2 FQNNGV. Trimming removed 7 bases at V and 0 bases at J, with 15 bases between. Here the CDR3 reads CASTRQQVMNTEAFF. In nucleotides, the CDR3 is TGTGCCAGCACCCGACAACAGGTGATGAACACTGAAGCTTTCTTT. Combining the CDR3 with reference TRBV11-2 and TRBJ1-1 gives the whole variable domain EAGVAQSPRYKIIEKRQSVAFWCNPISGHATLYWYQQILGQGPKLLIQFQNNGVVDDSQLPKDRFSAERLKGVDSTLKIQPAKLEDSAVYLCASTRQQVMNTEAFFGQGTRLTVV.

V usage is TRBV30 and J usage is TRBJ2-2; 7 nucleotides agree with TRBD2. This CDR3 region has 14 residues. V lost 4 bases to trimming and J lost 7 bases; unmatched junction nucleotides: 9. Germline V gives CDR1 GTSNPN, CDR2 SVGIG (reference sequence). The chain's CDR3 is CAWKAAGANGELFF. The CDR3 nucleotides read TGTGCCTGGAAGGCGGCGGGAGCTAACGGGGAGCTGTTTTTT.

This clone was detected once. The rearrangement links TRBV20-1 to TRBJ1-1, with D uncertain. Germline V gives CDR1 DFQATT, CDR2 SNEGSKA (reference sequence). The CDR3 sequence is 15 residues long. V was cut by 3 bases and J by 1 base, with 15 bases left in between. The CDR3 bases are TGCAGTGCTAGTTATACGGGAATATCGAACACTGAAGCTTTCTTT. This gives the protein CSASYTGISNTEAFF.

As for this clone: This sample also contains other DNA sequences that code for the same CDR3. V is TRBV18 and J is TRBJ1-5; a weak D match, TRBD1 (6 bases). V shed 3 bases and J shed 5 bases, with 8 bases lying between them. The CDR3 has 13 amino acids. Germline values: CDR1 KGHSH, CDR2 LQKENI. Written as DNA, the CDR3 is TGTGCCAGCTCACCTGGGGGCGATCAGCCCCAGCATTTT. Its translation: CASSPGGDQPQHF.

The J gene is TRBJ2-2, the V gene TRBV29-1; 8 bases line up with TRBD2. V shed 2 bases, J shed 4 bases, and the junction held 12 bases outside the gene matches. The germline CDR1 and CDR2 sequences are SQVTM and ANQGSEA. This CDR3 has 17 amino acids. The CDR3 DNA is TGCAGCGTTGAATGGTATGGAGCGGGAGTATCCACCGGGGAGCTGTTTTTT. Its translation is CSVEWYGAGVSTGELFF.

The chain carries TRBV10-2 and TRBJ1-1, with 12 bases fitting TRBD1. V shed 6 bases, J shed 1 base, and the junction held 6 bases outside the gene matches. This CDR3 is built from 16 residues. The germline V gene encodes CDR1 WSHSY and CDR2 SAAADI. The CDR3 DNA sequence: TGCGCCAGCAGGATACCGGGACAGGGGGCGAACACTGAAGCTTTCTTT. Encoded protein: CASRIPGQGANTEAFF.

This chain joins TRBV24-1 and TRBJ1-2, with TRBD1 as a possible D gene (6 bases). The CDR3 runs to 13 residues. The V gene's germline CDR1 is KGHDR and CDR2 SFDVKD. V lost 4 bases to trimming and J lost 5 bases, with 10 bases between them. DNA of the CDR3: TGTGCCACCAGTGACCAGGGGTTTTATGGCTACACCTTC. Amino acid sequence: CATSDQGFYGYTF.

The V gene is TRBV10-3, the J gene TRBJ2-7; a weak D match, TRBD1 (6 bases). Looked up from germline, CDR1 is ENHRY and CDR2 is SYGVKD. The CDR3 runs to 13 residues. The CDR3 sequence is CATQGPLGYEQYF. CDR3 nucleotide sequence: TGTGCTACACAGGGCCCCTTAGGCTACGAGCAGTACTTC.

The chain recombines TRBV24-1 with TRBJ2-7; D unresolved. CDR3 length equals 14 residues. Germline CDR1 and CDR2: KGHDR and SFDVKD. The V gene lost 5 bases and the J gene lost 4 bases, with 14 bases spanning the gap. CDR3 bases: TGTGCCACCAGTGCCCCCCGCGTAGATTACGAGCAGTACTTC. It codes for CATSAPRVDYEQYF.

The genes are TRBV30 and TRBJ1-1; D unresolved. The CDR3 has 11 amino acids. Germline V gives CDR1 GTSNPN, CDR2 SVGIG (reference sequence). Trimming removed 1 base from V and 9 bases from J, with 9 bases in between. CDR3 region: CAWSDGLKAFF. The CDR3 nucleotides read TGTGCCTGGAGTGATGGGCTAAAAGCTTTCTTT.

The chain carries TRBV6-5 and TRBJ2-1, with 11 bases lining up with TRBD2. The V segment lost 5 bases and the J segment 6 bases; nucleotides outside the gene matches: 6. Germline V gives CDR1 MNHEY, CDR2 SVGAGI. The CDR3 totals 15 residues. In nucleotides, the CDR3 is TGTGCCAGCAGTAAGGGGCTAGCGGGGGGCAATGAGCAGTTCTTC. This codes for CASSKGLAGGNEQFF.

This chain connects TRBV5-1 to TRBJ2-3; D is perhaps TRBD1 (5 bases). V gave up 4 bases and J gave up 3 bases, with 12 bases separating them. In germline, CDR1 is SGHRS, CDR2 YFSETQ. The CDR3 sequence is 14 residues long. The CDR3 protein is CASSRQPTTDTQYF. CDR3 sequence (DNA): TGCGCCAGCAGCCGACAGCCTACGACAGATACGCAGTATTTT. Looking up the rest from reference TRBV5-1 and TRBJ2-3 gives the full variable domain: KAGVTQTPRYLIKTRGQQVTLSCSPISGHRSVSWYQQTPGQGLQFLFEYFSETQRNKGNFPGRFSGRQFSNSRSEMNVSTLELGDSALYLCASSRQPTTDTQYFGPGTRLTVL.

There are a few counts of this clone. The chain uses TRBV6-2 or TRBV6-3 and TRBJ2-6, with D tentatively TRBD1 (5 bases). This CDR3 has 18 residues. CDR1 is MNHEY and CDR2 is SVGEGT in the germline V gene. Trimming left V 6 bases short and J 0 bases short, with 18 bases between. CDR3 amino acids: CASSPQTASLSGANVLTF. CDR3 DNA: TGTGCCAGCAGCCCTCAGACAGCCTCCCTCTCTGGGGCCAACGTCCTGACTTTC.